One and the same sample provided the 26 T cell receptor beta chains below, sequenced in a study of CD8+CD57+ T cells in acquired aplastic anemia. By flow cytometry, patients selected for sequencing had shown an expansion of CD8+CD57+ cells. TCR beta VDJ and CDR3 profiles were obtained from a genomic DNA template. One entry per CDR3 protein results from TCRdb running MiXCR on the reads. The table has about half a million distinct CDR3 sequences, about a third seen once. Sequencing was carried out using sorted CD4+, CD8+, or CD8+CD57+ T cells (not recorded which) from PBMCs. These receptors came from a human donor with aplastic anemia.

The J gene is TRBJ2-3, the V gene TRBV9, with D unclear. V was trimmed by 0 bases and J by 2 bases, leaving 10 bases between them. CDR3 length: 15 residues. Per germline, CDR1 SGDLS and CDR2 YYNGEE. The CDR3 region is CASSVGLDYTDTQYF. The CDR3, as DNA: TGTGCCAGCAGCGTAGGGCTTGATTACACAGATACGCAGTATTTT.

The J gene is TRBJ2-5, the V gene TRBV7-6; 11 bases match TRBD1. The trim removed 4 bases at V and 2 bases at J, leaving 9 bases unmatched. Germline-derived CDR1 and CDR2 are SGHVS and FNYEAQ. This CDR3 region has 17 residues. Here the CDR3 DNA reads TGTGCCAGCAGCTCCCCAGGGGACAGGGGGAGGCAAGAGACCCAGTACTTC. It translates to CASSSPGDRGRQETQYF. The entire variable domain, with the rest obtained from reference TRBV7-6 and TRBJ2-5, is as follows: GAGVSQSPRYKVTKRGQDVALRCDPISGHVSLYWYRQALGQGPEFLTYFNYEAQQDKSGLPNDRFSAERPEGSISTLTIQRTEQRDSAMYRCASSSPGDRGRQETQYFGPGTRLLVL.

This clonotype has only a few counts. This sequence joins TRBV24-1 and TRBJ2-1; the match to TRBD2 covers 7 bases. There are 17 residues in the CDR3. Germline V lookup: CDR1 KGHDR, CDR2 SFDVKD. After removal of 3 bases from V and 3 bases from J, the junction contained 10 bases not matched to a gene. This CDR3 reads CATSDPRAGTLYNEQFF. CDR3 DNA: TGTGCCACCAGTGATCCGCGAGCGGGGACCCTCTACAATGAGCAGTTCTTC.

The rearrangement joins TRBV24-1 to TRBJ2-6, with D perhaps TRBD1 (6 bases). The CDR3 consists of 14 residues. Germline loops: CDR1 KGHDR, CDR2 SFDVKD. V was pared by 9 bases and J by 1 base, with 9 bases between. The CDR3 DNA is TGTGCCACCGGCCAGGGGTCTGGGGCCAACGTCCTGACTTTC. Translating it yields CATGQGSGANVLTF.

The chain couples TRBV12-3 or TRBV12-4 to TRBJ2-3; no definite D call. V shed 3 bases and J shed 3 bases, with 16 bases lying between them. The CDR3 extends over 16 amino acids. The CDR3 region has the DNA TGTGCCAGCAGTTTGGTCGGGTTCTTCAGGACAGATACGCAGTATTTT. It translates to CASSLVGFFRTDTQYF.

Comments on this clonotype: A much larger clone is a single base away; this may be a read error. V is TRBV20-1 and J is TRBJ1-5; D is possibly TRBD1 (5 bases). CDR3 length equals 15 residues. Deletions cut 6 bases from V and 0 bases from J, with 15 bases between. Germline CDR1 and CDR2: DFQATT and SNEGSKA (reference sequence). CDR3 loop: CSAIRDSYSNQPQHF. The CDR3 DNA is TGCAGTGCGATACGGGACTCCTATAGCAATCAGCCCCAGCATTTT.

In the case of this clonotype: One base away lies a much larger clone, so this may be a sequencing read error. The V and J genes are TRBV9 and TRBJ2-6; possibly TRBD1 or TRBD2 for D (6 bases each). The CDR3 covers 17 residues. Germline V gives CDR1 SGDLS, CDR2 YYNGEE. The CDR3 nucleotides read TGTGCCAGCAGCCCAGATGACAGGAGGGCTGGGGCCAACGTCCTGGCTTTC. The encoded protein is CASSPDDRRAGANVLAF.

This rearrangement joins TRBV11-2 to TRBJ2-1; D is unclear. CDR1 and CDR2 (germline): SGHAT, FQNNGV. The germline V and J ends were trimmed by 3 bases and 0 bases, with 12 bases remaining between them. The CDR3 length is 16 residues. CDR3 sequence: CASSFSTISSYNEQFF. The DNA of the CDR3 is TGTGCCAGCAGCTTTTCGACAATTAGCTCCTACAATGAGCAGTTCTTC.

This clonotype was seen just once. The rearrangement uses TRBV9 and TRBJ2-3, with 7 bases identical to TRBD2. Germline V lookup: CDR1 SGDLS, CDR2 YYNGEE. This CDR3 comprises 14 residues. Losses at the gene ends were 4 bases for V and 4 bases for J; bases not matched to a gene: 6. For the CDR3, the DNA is TGTGCCAGCAGCCCCCGGACTAGTCCAGATACGCAGTATTTT. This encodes CASSPRTSPDTQYF.

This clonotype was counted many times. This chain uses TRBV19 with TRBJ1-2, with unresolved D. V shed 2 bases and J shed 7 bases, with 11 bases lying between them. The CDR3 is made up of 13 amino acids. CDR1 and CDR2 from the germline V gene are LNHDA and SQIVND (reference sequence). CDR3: CASSIRQDGGYTF. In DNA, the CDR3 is TGTGCCAGTAGTATACGGCAAGATGGTGGCTACACCTTC. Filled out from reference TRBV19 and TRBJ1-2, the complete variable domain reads DGGITQSPKYLFRKEGQNVTLSCEQNLNHDAMYWYRQDPGQGLRLIYYSQIVNDFQKGDIAEGYSVSREKKESFPLTVTSAQKNPTAFYLCASSIRQDGGYTFGSGTRLTVV.

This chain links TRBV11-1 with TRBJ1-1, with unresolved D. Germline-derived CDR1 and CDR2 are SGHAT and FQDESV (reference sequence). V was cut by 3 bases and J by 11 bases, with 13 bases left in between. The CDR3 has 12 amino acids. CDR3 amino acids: CASSFRPGSAFF. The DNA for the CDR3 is TGTGCCAGCAGCTTTCGCCCAGGATCGGCTTTCTTT.

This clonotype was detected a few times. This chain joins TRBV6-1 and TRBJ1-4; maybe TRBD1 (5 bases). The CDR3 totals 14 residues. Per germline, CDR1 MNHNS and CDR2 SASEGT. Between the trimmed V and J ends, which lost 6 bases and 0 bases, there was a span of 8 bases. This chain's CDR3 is CASRDSATNEKLFF. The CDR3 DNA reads TGTGCCAGCAGAGACAGTGCAACTAATGAAAAACTGTTTTTT.

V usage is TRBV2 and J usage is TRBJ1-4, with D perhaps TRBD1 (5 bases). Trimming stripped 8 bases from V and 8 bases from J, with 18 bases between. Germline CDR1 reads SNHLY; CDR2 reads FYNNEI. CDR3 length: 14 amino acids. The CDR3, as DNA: TGTGCCAGCTCATCCGGGACGGTGGACGAAAAACTGTTTTTT. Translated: CASSSGTVDEKLFF.

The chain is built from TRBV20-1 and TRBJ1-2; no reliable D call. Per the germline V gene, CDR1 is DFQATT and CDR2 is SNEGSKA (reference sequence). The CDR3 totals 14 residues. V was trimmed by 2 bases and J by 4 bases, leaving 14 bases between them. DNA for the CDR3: TGCAGTGCTAGAAATATCCCGCTAGGCTATGGCTACACCTTC. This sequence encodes CSARNIPLGYGYTF.

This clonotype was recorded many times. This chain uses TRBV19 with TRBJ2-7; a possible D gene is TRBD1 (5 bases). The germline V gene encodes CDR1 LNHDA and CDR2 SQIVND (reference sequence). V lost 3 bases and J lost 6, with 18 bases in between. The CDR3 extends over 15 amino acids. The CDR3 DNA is TGTGCCAGTAGTATCCGCGTGGCAGGGTTGGGCGAGCAGTACTTC. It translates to CASSIRVAGLGEQYF.

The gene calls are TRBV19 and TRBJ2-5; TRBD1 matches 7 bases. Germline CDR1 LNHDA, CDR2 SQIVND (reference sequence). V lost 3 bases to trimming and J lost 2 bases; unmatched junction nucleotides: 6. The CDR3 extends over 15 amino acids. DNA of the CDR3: TGTGCCAGTAGTATTGTGGACAGGTATCAAGAGACCCAGTACTTC. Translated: CASSIVDRYQETQYF.

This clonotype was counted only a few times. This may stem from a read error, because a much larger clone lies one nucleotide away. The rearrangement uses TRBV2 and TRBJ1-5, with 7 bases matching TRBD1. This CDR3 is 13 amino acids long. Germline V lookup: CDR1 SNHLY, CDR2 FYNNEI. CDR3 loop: CAGSSTGDQPQHF. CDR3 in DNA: TGTGCCGGCAGCTCAACAGGGGATCAGCCCCAGCATTTT.

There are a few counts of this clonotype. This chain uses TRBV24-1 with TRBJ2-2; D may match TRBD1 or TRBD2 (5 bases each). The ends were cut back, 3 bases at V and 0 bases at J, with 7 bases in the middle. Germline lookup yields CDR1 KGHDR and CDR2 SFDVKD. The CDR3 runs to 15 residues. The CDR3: CATSDMGANTGELFF. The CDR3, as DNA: TGTGCCACCAGTGATATGGGGGCGAACACCGGGGAGCTGTTTTTT.

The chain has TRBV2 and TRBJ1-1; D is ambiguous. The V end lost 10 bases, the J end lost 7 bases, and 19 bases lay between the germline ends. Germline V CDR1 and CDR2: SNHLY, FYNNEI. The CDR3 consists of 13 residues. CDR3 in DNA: TGTGCCATCGATAGCCGGAGAAGGGATGAAGCTTTCTTT. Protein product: CAIDSRRRDEAFF.

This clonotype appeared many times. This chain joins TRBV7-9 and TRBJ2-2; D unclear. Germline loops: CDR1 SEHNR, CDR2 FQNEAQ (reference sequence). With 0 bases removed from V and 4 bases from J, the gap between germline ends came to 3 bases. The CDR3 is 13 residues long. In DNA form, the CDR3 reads TGTGCCAGCAGCTTAGCGATCACCGGGGAGCTGTTTTTT. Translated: CASSLAITGELFF.

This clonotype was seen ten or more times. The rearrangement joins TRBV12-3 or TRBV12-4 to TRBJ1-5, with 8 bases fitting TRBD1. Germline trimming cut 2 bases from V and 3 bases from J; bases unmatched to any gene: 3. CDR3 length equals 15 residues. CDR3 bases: TGTGCCAGCAGTTTAAGACAGGGGATCAATCAGCCCCAGCATTTT. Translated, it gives CASSLRQGINQPQHF.

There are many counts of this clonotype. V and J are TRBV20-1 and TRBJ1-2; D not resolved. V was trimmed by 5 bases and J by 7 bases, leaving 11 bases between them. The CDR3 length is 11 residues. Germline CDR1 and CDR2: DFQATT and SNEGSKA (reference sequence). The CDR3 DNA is TGCAGTGCTGACGGGGTTTTTGGCTACACCTTC. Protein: CSADGVFGYTF.

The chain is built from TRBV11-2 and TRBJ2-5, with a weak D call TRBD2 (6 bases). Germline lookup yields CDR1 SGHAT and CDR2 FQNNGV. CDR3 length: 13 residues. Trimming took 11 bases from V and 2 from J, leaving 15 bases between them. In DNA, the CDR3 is TGTGCCTGTCATCGAGGACTACAAGAGACCCAGTACTTC. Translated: CACHRGLQETQYF.

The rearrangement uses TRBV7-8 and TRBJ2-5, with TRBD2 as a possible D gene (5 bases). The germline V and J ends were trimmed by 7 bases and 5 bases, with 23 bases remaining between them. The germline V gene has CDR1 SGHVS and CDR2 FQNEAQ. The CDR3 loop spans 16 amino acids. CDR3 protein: CASTRGSRADSETQYF. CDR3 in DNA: TGTGCCAGCACCCGAGGGTCAAGGGCGGATTCCGAGACCCAGTACTTC.

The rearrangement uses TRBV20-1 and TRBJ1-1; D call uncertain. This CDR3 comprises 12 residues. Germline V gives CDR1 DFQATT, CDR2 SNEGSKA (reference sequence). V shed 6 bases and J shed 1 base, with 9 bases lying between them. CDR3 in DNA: TGCAGTGCGCTTAAGAGGAACACTGAAGCTTTCTTT. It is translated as CSALKRNTEAFF.

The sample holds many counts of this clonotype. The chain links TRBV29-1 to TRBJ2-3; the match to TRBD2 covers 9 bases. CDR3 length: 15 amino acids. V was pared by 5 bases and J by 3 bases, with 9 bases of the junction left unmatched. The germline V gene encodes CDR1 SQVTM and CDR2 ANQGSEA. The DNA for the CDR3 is TGCAGCGTTCGGGGAGCTAGCGGGATAACAGATACGCAGTATTTT. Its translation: CSVRGASGITDTQYF.